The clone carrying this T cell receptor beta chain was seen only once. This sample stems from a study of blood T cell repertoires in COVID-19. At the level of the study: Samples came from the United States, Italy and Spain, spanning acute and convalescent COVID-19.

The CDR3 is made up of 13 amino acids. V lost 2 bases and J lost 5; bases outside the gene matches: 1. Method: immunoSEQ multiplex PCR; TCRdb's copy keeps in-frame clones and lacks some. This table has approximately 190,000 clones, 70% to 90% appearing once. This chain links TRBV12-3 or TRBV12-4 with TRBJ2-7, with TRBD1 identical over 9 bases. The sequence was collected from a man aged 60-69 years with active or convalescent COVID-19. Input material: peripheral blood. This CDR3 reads CASSLTGGHEQYF. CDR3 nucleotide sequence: TGTGCCAGCAGTTTAACAGGGGGCCACGAGCAGTACTTC.